This T cell receptor (beta chain) was captured in a study of blood T cell repertoires in COVID-19. Authors' methods: By means of reference gene primer amplification, nucleated cell counts were estimated. Data came from immunoSEQ multiplex PCR; TCRdb stores just in-frame clones and leaves some out. For V, J and clone size, that table is used; D and trimming come from the DNA. The data contain more than 200,000 clones, about 89% of them singletons. CDR3 length equals 13 residues. The V gene lost 4 bases and the J gene lost 2 bases, with 8 bases spanning the gap. The germline gives CDR1 MGHDK, CDR2 SYGVNS.

The clonotype comes from a woman younger than 35 who had recovered from COVID-19. Sequenced input: PBMCs or T cells enriched from blood (not recorded which). The genes are TRBV25-1 and TRBJ1-2, with D maybe TRBD1 (5 bases). The CDR3 DNA reads TGTGCCAGCAGTGGCGGGGGGAACTATGGCTACACCTTC. It is translated as CASSGGGNYGYTF.